The 32 T cell receptor beta chains in this list originate from one sample, sequenced in a study of identical twins (dated by TCRdb to between 2015 and 2016). Library construction relied on 5' RACE. Sequencing took place on an Illumina HiSeq 2000. TCRdb reworked the public reads: Q25 trimming with fastp, MiXCR clone assembly, productive beta chains retained. CDR3 protein sequences are deduplicated, and each keeps its most common genes and DNA. The sample profile shows roughly 1.6 million distinct CDR3 sequences; less than 40% of them were found once. The ten largest clones capture more than 0.25% of the sample. What was sequenced was cord blood. The receptors shown here come from a newborn girl in good health.

V and J are TRBV7-8 and TRBJ1-1; possibly TRBD1 for D (5 bases). CDR3 size: 19 residues. The germline gives CDR1 SGHVS, CDR2 FQNEAQ. V was pared by 5 bases and J by 4 bases, with 29 bases between. CDR3 bases: TGTGCCAGCAGCCTCGTCGGACCGGGACCCAATTTGCCGTTCACTGAAGCTTTCTTT. This codes for CASSLVGPGPNLPFTEAFF.

This chain uses TRBV24-1 with TRBJ2-1; D unclear. The CDR3 totals 13 residues. Germline values: CDR1 KGHDR, CDR2 SFDVKD. Trimming removed 2 bases from V and 8 bases from J, with 9 bases in between. This chain's CDR3 is CATSDSIDDEQFF. DNA of the CDR3: TGTGCCACCAGTGATTCAATAGATGATGAGCAGTTCTTC.

J is TRBJ2-7 and V is TRBV30; D is ambiguous. Germline V lookup: CDR1 GTSNPN, CDR2 SVGIG (reference sequence). The CDR3 is 12 amino acids. The ends were cut back, 4 bases at V and 0 bases at J, with 7 bases in the middle. This CDR3 is CAWTLNSYEQYF. The CDR3 nucleotides read TGTGCCTGGACCCTAAACTCCTACGAGCAGTACTTC.

This clonotype was detected only a few times. J is TRBJ2-3 and V is TRBV9, with D possibly TRBD2 on 7 matching bases. In germline, CDR1 is SGDLS, CDR2 YYNGEE. V was clipped by 2 bases and J by 4 bases, with 14 bases between them. This CDR3 is built from 15 residues. DNA for the CDR3: TGTGCCAGCAGCGTCCGAGGGGGGGGCGCAGATACGCAGTATTTT. Encoded protein: CASSVRGGGADTQYF.

This chain uses TRBV14 with TRBJ2-3; 10 bases are shared with TRBD2. V gave up 5 bases and J gave up 2 bases; unmatched junction bases: 13. This CDR3 spans 18 amino acids. CDR1 is SGHDN and CDR2 is FVKESK in the germline V gene. CDR3 coding DNA: TGTGCCAGCAGCGAAAGAGGACTAGCGGTTGTGAACACAGATACGCAGTATTTT. It translates to CASSERGLAVVNTDTQYF.

The rearrangement links TRBV20-1 to TRBJ2-1; D is possibly TRBD2 (7 bases). Germline lookup yields CDR1 DFQATT and CDR2 SNEGSKA (reference sequence). V was clipped by 5 bases and J by 0 bases, with 17 bases between them. The CDR3 has 16 residues. DNA for the CDR3: TGCAGTGCTGAACCCGTAGGGGGGGGCTCCTACAATGAGCAGTTCTTC. It codes for CSAEPVGGGSYNEQFF.

The chain employs TRBV7-9 and TRBJ2-7; 12 bases are shared with TRBD1. The CDR3 spans 16 residues. J lost 5 bases, V lost 6 bases, and 11 bases had no gene match. Germline values: CDR1 SEHNR, CDR2 FQNEAQ (reference sequence). CDR3 nucleotide sequence: TGTGCCAGCAGACCCACTCCGGGACAGGGGGCCGACGAGCAGTACTTC. It specifies CASRPTPGQGADEQYF.

This clonotype appeared many times. The chain carries TRBV29-1 and TRBJ1-1, with TRBD1 matching over 9 bases. After removal of 6 bases from V and 2 bases from J, the junction contained 4 bases not matched to a gene. Per germline, CDR1 SQVTM and CDR2 ANQGSEA. This CDR3 spans 13 amino acids. CDR3 DNA sequence: TGCAGCGTCGGACAGGGGCTAAACACTGAAGCTTTCTTT. Amino acids: CSVGQGLNTEAFF.

This clonotype has a handful of counts. This chain joins TRBV29-1 and TRBJ1-1; D is uncertain. The CDR3 has 10 amino acids. Trimming shortened V by 4 bases and J by 6 bases, and 6 bases separated the two germline ends. CDR1 is SQVTM and CDR2 is ANQGSEA in the germline V gene. CDR3 sequence (DNA): TGCAGCGTTGTGGAGCCTGAAGCTTTCTTT. This gives the protein CSVVEPEAFF.

This sequence joins TRBV5-1 and TRBJ2-3; perhaps TRBD2 as D (5 bases). The V end was cut by 3 bases, the J end by 2 bases, with 10 bases between. The CDR3 spans 14 residues. Germline lookup yields CDR1 SGHRS and CDR2 YFSETQ. The CDR3 loop reads CASSSDYFTDTQYF. The DNA of the CDR3 is TGCGCCAGCAGCTCCGACTATTTCACAGATACGCAGTATTTT. Drawing the rest from reference TRBV5-1 and TRBJ2-3, the complete variable domain is KAGVTQTPRYLIKTRGQQVTLSCSPISGHRSVSWYQQTPGQGLQFLFEYFSETQRNKGNFPGRFSGRQFSNSRSEMNVSTLELGDSALYLCASSSDYFTDTQYFGPGTRLTVL.

Remarks on this clonotype: Being one base from a much bigger clone, this may be a read error. The V call is TRBV20-1, the J call TRBJ2-1, with 11 nucleotides matching TRBD2. There are 13 residues in the CDR3. Trimming cost V 4 bases and J 6 bases; bases outside gene matches: 2. Germline V lookup: CDR1 DFQATT, CDR2 SNEGSKA (reference sequence). The CDR3 DNA reads TGCAGTGCTACTAGCGGGGGGTGCAATGAGCAGTTCTTC. This encodes CSATSGGCNEQFF.

The J gene is TRBJ2-7, the V gene TRBV20-1; D is possibly TRBD2 (5 bases). The germline CDR1 and CDR2 sequences are DFQATT and SNEGSKA (reference sequence). V was pared by 0 bases and J by 1 base, with 10 bases between. There are 14 residues in the CDR3. This CDR3 reads CSARDLSGSYEQYF. In nucleotides, the CDR3 is TGCAGTGCTAGAGATCTCAGCGGATCCTACGAGCAGTACTTC.

This rearrangement joins TRBV7-6 to TRBJ2-7; D is unresolved. The CDR3 runs 13 residues. V was trimmed by 0 bases and J by 6 bases, leaving 9 bases between them. Germline V gene sequence: CDR1 SGHVS, CDR2 FNYEAQ. CDR3 loop: CASSLAPFGEQYF. For the CDR3, the DNA is TGTGCCAGCAGCTTAGCGCCGTTTGGCGAGCAGTACTTC.

V gene TRBV13 combines with J gene TRBJ2-5; D possibly corresponds to TRBD2 (6 bases). This CDR3 region has 14 residues. Germline CDR1 and CDR2: PRHDT and FYEKMQ (reference sequence). Trimming removed 6 bases at V and 11 bases at J, with 22 bases between. The CDR3 region has the DNA TGTGCCAGCAGGCGACTAGGAGGTTTGGGTGAGCAGTACTTC. The encoded protein is CASRRLGGLGEQYF.

The chain uses TRBV20-1 and TRBJ2-1, with 10 bases fitting TRBD2. Losses at the gene ends were 7 bases for V and 10 bases for J; bases not matched to a gene: 7. The CDR3 sequence is 12 residues long. Germline CDR1 reads DFQATT; CDR2 reads SNEGSKA (reference sequence). CDR3 sequence: CSGGTSVYEQFF. The CDR3 DNA is TGCAGTGGGGGGACTAGCGTATACGAGCAGTTCTTC.

The J gene is TRBJ2-1, the V gene TRBV9, with D possibly TRBD2 on 6 matching bases. The CDR3 contains 16 residues. Trimming removed 0 bases at V and 5 bases at J, with 15 bases between. CDR1 is SGDLS and CDR2 is YYNGEE in the germline V gene. The CDR3 protein is CASSVAGWTTDNEQFF. The CDR3, as DNA: TGTGCCAGCAGCGTAGCGGGCTGGACTACAGACAATGAGCAGTTCTTC.

Only one count was recorded for this clonotype. The rearrangement joins TRBV24-1 to TRBJ1-5, with TRBD1 matching over 7 bases. The CDR3 extends over 15 amino acids. CDR1 is KGHDR and CDR2 is SFDVKD in the germline V gene. The V segment lost 4 bases and the J segment 6 bases; nucleotides outside the gene matches: 8. The CDR3 here is CATSDARQGGQPQHF. The CDR3 DNA reads TGTGCCACCAGTGACGCGAGACAGGGCGGTCAGCCCCAGCATTTT.

The rearrangement uses TRBV4-2 and TRBJ2-7; D uncertain. V lost 4 bases and J lost 7, with 17 bases in between. CDR3 length: 14 amino acids. Germline lookup yields CDR1 LGHNA and CDR2 YNFKEQ. The CDR3 DNA reads as TGTGCCAGCAGCCCCCCCGGCAGGACGAGAGAGCAGTACTTC. It translates to CASSPPGRTREQYF.

This sequence joins TRBV4-1 and TRBJ2-6; unclear D gene. In germline, CDR1 is MGHRA, CDR2 YSYEKL. Trimming took off 1 base at V and 0 bases at J, with 10 bases between the two ends. The CDR3 consists of 17 residues. The CDR3 DNA reads TGCGCCAGCAGCCAAGTTCCCGGCGACTCTGGGGCCAACGTCCTGACTTTC. Translation gives CASSQVPGDSGANVLTF.

V usage is TRBV27 and J usage is TRBJ2-3; D gene uncertain. V lost 1 base and J lost 4, with 9 bases in between. CDR1 is MNHEY, CDR2 SMNVEV, per germline (reference sequence). This CDR3 comprises 14 residues. Here the CDR3 DNA reads TGTGCCAGCAGTTTATGGGGTAGTTCAGATACGCAGTATTTT. Amino acid sequence: CASSLWGSSDTQYF.

J is TRBJ1-1 and V is TRBV5-1, with TRBD1 identical over 7 bases. The CDR3 sequence is 14 residues long. V lost 4 bases, J lost 4 bases, and 7 bases stayed unmatched. The V gene's germline CDR1 is SGHRS and CDR2 YFSETQ. The CDR3 protein is CASSGPTGTTEAFF. The CDR3 DNA sequence: TGCGCCAGCAGCGGACCGACAGGGACCACTGAAGCTTTCTTT.

The chain links TRBV28 to TRBJ2-7, with 8 nucleotides matching TRBD1. V lost 3 bases and J lost 2; bases outside the gene matches: 9. The CDR3 runs to 16 residues. Germline V gene sequence: CDR1 MDHEN, CDR2 SYDVKM. CDR3 coding DNA: TGTGCCAGCAGTTTGGGGTCCAGGACAGGGACCTACGAGCAGTACTTC. Translated, it gives CASSLGSRTGTYEQYF.

The rearrangement uses TRBV7-6 and TRBJ2-7; possibly TRBD2 for D (5 bases). CDR1 is SGHVS and CDR2 is FNYEAQ in the germline V gene. The V end was cut by 2 bases, the J end by 2 bases, with 16 bases between. The CDR3 spans 16 residues. The CDR3 reads CASSLSAGRRTYEQYF. DNA for the CDR3: TGTGCCAGCAGCTTATCGGCCGGACGGAGGACCTACGAGCAGTACTTC.

The chain couples TRBV27 to TRBJ2-5; 7 nucleotides align to TRBD2. The V gene's germline CDR1 is MNHEY and CDR2 SMNVEV (reference sequence). The CDR3 extends over 15 amino acids. J lost 11 bases, V lost 5 bases, and 17 bases had no gene match. DNA of the CDR3: TGTGCCAGCAGTAGGGTCCGAGCGGGGTACAATGAGCAGTACTTC. Translation gives CASSRVRAGYNEQYF.

The sample holds a few counts of this clonotype. The chain joins TRBV19 to TRBJ2-5; 9 bases match TRBD1. In germline, CDR1 is LNHDA, CDR2 SQIVND (reference sequence). The CDR3 contains 16 residues. After removal of 2 bases from V and 4 bases from J, the junction contained 8 bases not matched to a gene. Here the CDR3 reads CASSIQGTGRRETQYF. The CDR3 nucleotides are TGTGCCAGTAGTATACAGGGGACAGGGAGGAGAGAGACCCAGTACTTC.

This chain links TRBV12-3 or TRBV12-4 with TRBJ2-4; D not certain. The CDR3 is made up of 15 amino acids. Trimming took 6 bases from V and 1 from J, leaving 13 bases between them. CDR3: CASSEELWAKNIQYF. CDR3 sequence (DNA): TGTGCCAGCAGCGAGGAGTTGTGGGCCAAAAACATTCAGTACTTC.

This clonotype has more than one count but fewer than ten. The chain carries TRBV20-1 and TRBJ2-3, with TRBD2 matching 10 bases. J gave up 6 bases and V 3 bases, and 6 bases lay outside the gene matches. CDR1 is DFQATT and CDR2 is SNEGSKA in the germline V gene (reference sequence). This CDR3 has 14 amino acids. The CDR3, as DNA: TGCAGTGCTAGTTTGAGCGGGGGGGCGGATACGCAGTATTTT. It codes for CSASLSGGADTQYF.

This clonotype was counted ten times or more. V usage is TRBV7-2 and J usage is TRBJ2-3; the D is unclear. V lost 2 bases and J 0 bases, leaving 6 bases between the germline ends. Germline CDR1 is SGHTA and CDR2 is FQGNSA. The CDR3 runs to 14 residues. The CDR3 DNA is TGTGCCAGCAGCTTACTCTATAGCACAGATACGCAGTATTTT. Translated, it gives CASSLLYSTDTQYF.

This clonotype was recorded only once. The chain combines TRBV2 with TRBJ2-7; D possibly uses TRBD1 or TRBD2 (5 bases each). The CDR3 runs to 16 residues. CDR1 and CDR2 (germline): SNHLY, FYNNEI. V dropped 3 bases and J dropped 7 bases, with 22 bases sitting between them. The CDR3 region has the DNA TGTGCCAGCAGTGATAGTGGGGACCCTTACTACAATGAGCAGTACTTC. This encodes CASSDSGDPYYNEQYF.

The gene calls are TRBV20-1 and TRBJ1-2; D remains ambiguous. Germline CDR1 DFQATT, CDR2 SNEGSKA (reference sequence). The CDR3 is 17 residues long. Trimming left V 6 bases short and J 0 bases short, with 23 bases between. DNA for the CDR3: TGCAGTGCGCTCTCGTGGCGGGAATTTAGGGCTAACTATGGCTACACCTTC. Translating gives CSALSWREFRANYGYTF.

This clonotype has just a few counts. The CDR3 region is CASSPPTSGGYNEQFF. The CDR3 nucleotides read TGTGCCAGCTCACCACCGACTAGCGGGGGGTACAATGAGCAGTTCTTC. J is TRBJ2-1 and V is TRBV18, with 13 bases identical to TRBD2. Germline trimming cut 0 bases from V and 4 bases from J; bases unmatched to any gene: 0. The CDR3 runs 16 residues. Germline V gene lookup returns CDR1 KGHSH and CDR2 LQKENI.

The chain combines TRBV3-1 with TRBJ2-7; D possibly corresponds to TRBD2 (6 bases). The CDR3 is 14 amino acids. V was pared by 3 bases and J by 7 bases, with 16 bases between. The germline V gene has CDR1 LGHDT and CDR2 YNNKEL (reference sequence). The CDR3, as DNA: TGTGCCAGCAGCCACCGGGACTTGGGTAATGAGCAGTACTTC. Residues: CASSHRDLGNEQYF.